This T cell receptor beta chain was captured by sequencing in a study of human T cells and chemical hapten exposure. Study summary: The patients, most of them female, presented with alopecia areata, totalis or universalis. Minor pooled library volume differences mainly drove per-sample TCR yield variation. The study's findings and limits: TCRs at high frequency, those above 1 in 1000, did not change with DPC sensitization.

MiXCR was run by TCRdb on the RACE reads, yielding one entry per CDR3 protein. The sample has 300,000 to 450,000 distinct CDR3 sequences, 5.5% seen once. The V gene's germline CDR1 is ENHRY and CDR2 SYGVKD. V lost 7 bases, J lost 6 bases, and 5 bases stayed unmatched. The CDR3 has 13 residues. Time point in this sample: pre-sensitization, week 0. The sample's treatment: therapeutic diphenylcyclopropenone sensitization with weekly scalp DPC. Unfractionated whole blood yielded the extracted total RNA. In this sample, this clonotype turned up a few times. The antigen remains undetermined. This chain uses TRBV10-3 with TRBJ2-1; TRBD1 matches at 8 bases. The origin of this receptor is a woman aged 18-29 years with alopecia areata. Some clones in this sample may be carry-over from other donors' samples. Material: whole blood, obtained in connection with sensitization to the hapten diphenylcyclopropenone (DPC). CDR3 DNA: TGTGCCATCATCAAACAGGGGGGCAATGAGCAGTTCTTC. Residues: CAIIKQGGNEQFF.